Listed here are 15 T cell receptor beta chains from one sample, sequenced in a study of T cell repertoires in cytomegalovirus infection. The antigens for these receptors are not known. One entry per CDR3 protein results from TCRdb running MiXCR on the reads. The sample holds some 560,000 distinct CDR3 sequences, about 39% seen once. Sample: cultured PBMCs, taken from culture after CMV antigen stimulation. These TCRs come from a human donor in good health (CMV status not recorded). Some clones in this sample may be carry-over from other donors' samples.

This clonotype occurred a few times. The chain couples TRBV7-2 to TRBJ1-4; 8 nucleotides align to TRBD1. J was trimmed by 8 bases and V by 5 bases; bases with no gene match: 7. Germline V gene sequence: CDR1 SGHTA, CDR2 FQGNSA. The CDR3 is 14 residues long. The DNA for the CDR3 is TGTGCCAGCAGCACCGGACAGGGTTGGGAAAAACTGTTTTTT. It is translated as CASSTGQGWEKLFF.

This clonotype has only a few counts. The chain recombines TRBV6-5 with TRBJ2-1, with D possibly TRBD2 on 6 matching bases. V lost 5 bases and J 7 bases, leaving 18 bases between the germline ends. The CDR3 covers 15 residues. From germline, CDR1 is MNHEY and CDR2 SVGAGI. CDR3 in DNA: TGTGCCAGCAGTCGGGGGACCCCCCCGGTTAATGAGCAGTTCTTC. This translates into CASSRGTPPVNEQFF.

The CDR3, as DNA: TGTGCCATCAGTCTGACGCATTCCTACCCACCCCGGACGGACGAGCAGTACTTC. This sequence encodes CAISLTHSYPPRTDEQYF. The V gene is TRBV10-3, the J gene TRBJ2-7; no clear D gene. V was pared by 5 bases and J by 5 bases, with 28 bases between. The CDR3 is made up of 18 amino acids. Germline-derived CDR1 and CDR2 are ENHRY and SYGVKD.

The rearrangement links TRBV25-1 to TRBJ2-1; TRBD2 aligns across 8 bases. The V and J ends lost 10 bases and 8 bases, in that order; junction bases with no gene match: 7. Germline V CDR1 and CDR2: MGHDK, SYGVNS. The CDR3 runs to 12 residues. CDR3 sequence reads: CATRAGGDEQFF. The CDR3 DNA is TGTGCCACCCGCGCGGGAGGCGATGAGCAGTTCTTC. Using reference TRBV25-1 and TRBJ2-1 for the parts outside the CDR3, the full variable domain is EADIYQTPRYLVIGTGKKITLECSQTMGHDKMYWYQQDPGMELHLIHYSYGVNSTEKGDLSSESTVSRIRTEHFPLTLESARPSHTSQYLCATRAGGDEQFFGPGTRLTVL.

CDR3: CASSRVTSGQETQYF. The CDR3 region has the DNA TGTGCCAGCAGCCGGGTAACTAGCGGCCAAGAGACCCAGTACTTC. V is TRBV7-6 and J is TRBJ2-5, with 8 bases matching TRBD2. The CDR3 is 15 residues long. Germline CDR1 SGHVS, CDR2 FNYEAQ. Losses at the gene ends were 5 bases for V and 1 base for J; bases not matched to a gene: 6.

This clonotype was observed at least ten times. The CDR3 DNA reads as TGTGCCAGCAGACTAGGTCCCTACAATGAGCAGTTCTTC. Its translation is CASRLGPYNEQFF. V and J are TRBV7-6 and TRBJ2-1, with D possibly being TRBD2 (5 bases). The CDR3 covers 13 residues. The germline gives CDR1 SGHVS, CDR2 FNYEAQ. Between the trimmed V and J ends, which lost 6 bases and 2 bases, there was a span of 8 bases.

This chain connects TRBV19 to TRBJ1-5; D is ambiguous. V lost 6 bases and J 5 bases, leaving 11 bases between the germline ends. CDR3 length: 13 residues. Germline lookup yields CDR1 LNHDA and CDR2 SQIVND (reference sequence). CDR3 loop: CASRAVGDQPQHF. CDR3 nucleotides: TGTGCCAGTAGGGCGGTCGGAGATCAGCCCCAGCATTTT.

This clonotype was detected many times. This rearrangement joins TRBV7-2 to TRBJ1-2, with D maybe TRBD1 (5 bases). The germline CDR1 and CDR2 sequences are SGHTA and FQGNSA. The V end lost 3 bases, the J end lost 1 base, and 12 bases lay between the germline ends. The CDR3 covers 15 residues. The CDR3 loop reads CASSLDTGINYGYTF. CDR3 nucleotide sequence: TGTGCCAGCAGCTTGGACACCGGGATTAACTATGGCTACACCTTC.

This clonotype was counted a few times. The genes are TRBV7-2 and TRBJ2-1, with D possibly being TRBD1 (5 bases). Looked up from germline, CDR1 is SGHTA and CDR2 is FQGNSA. Trimming removed 5 bases from V and 7 bases from J, with 18 bases in between. The CDR3 loop spans 15 amino acids. The CDR3 loop is CASSLRVGVVNEQFF. In DNA form, the CDR3 reads TGTGCCAGCAGCCTACGGGTAGGGGTGGTAAATGAGCAGTTCTTC.

Many counts were recorded for this clonotype. J is TRBJ2-5 and V is TRBV7-2, with D perhaps TRBD1 or TRBD2 (5 bases each). V was cut by 3 bases and J by 4 bases, with 12 bases left in between. Germline CDR1 and CDR2: SGHTA and FQGNSA. The CDR3 is made up of 14 amino acids. DNA of the CDR3: TGTGCCAGCAGCTTGGCGTCGGGGCCAGAGACCCAGTACTTC. It codes for CASSLASGPETQYF.

The CDR3 loop reads CASRAAGVQTGANVLTF. The CDR3 DNA reads as TGTGCCAGCAGGGCGGCTGGGGTGCAAACTGGGGCCAACGTCCTGACTTTC. The chain employs TRBV2 and TRBJ2-6; D is unresolved. Germline V lookup: CDR1 SNHLY, CDR2 FYNNEI. V was clipped by 6 bases and J by 2 bases, with 17 bases between them. The CDR3 spans 17 residues.

The V call is TRBV12-3 or TRBV12-4, the J call TRBJ2-1, with 8 bases identical to TRBD2. This CDR3 has 14 residues. The V segment lost 6 bases and the J segment 4 bases; nucleotides outside the gene matches: 5. CDR3: CASRQAGVYNEQFF. In DNA, the CDR3 is TGTGCCAGCAGACAAGCGGGGGTATACAATGAGCAGTTCTTC.

This clonotype was counted only a few times. CDR3 nucleotide sequence: TGTGCCAGCAGTCCCCAACACGGACCAAATTCACCCCTCCACTTT. Its translation: CASSPQHGPNSPLHF. The rearrangement joins TRBV12-3 or TRBV12-4 to TRBJ1-6; no clear D gene. The CDR3 is 15 amino acids. V was cut by 5 bases and J by 7 bases, with 15 bases left in between.

This chain links TRBV20-1 with TRBJ1-6; D is ambiguous. V was trimmed by 0 bases and J by 7 bases, leaving 13 bases between them. Looked up from germline, CDR1 is DFQATT and CDR2 is SNEGSKA (reference sequence). This CDR3 has 15 residues. CDR3 region: CSARDGRDGNSPLHF. For the CDR3, the DNA is TGCAGTGCTAGAGATGGAAGGGATGGGAATTCACCCCTCCACTTT.

CDR3 DNA sequence: TGTGCCAGCAGTCTGATAGCGGATGAAAAACTGTTTTTT. Protein product: CASSLIADEKLFF. The rearrangement uses TRBV6-6 and TRBJ1-4; no firm D call. Looked up from germline, CDR1 is MNHNY and CDR2 is SVGAGI (reference sequence). Trimming took off 5 bases at V and 6 bases at J, with 10 bases between the two ends. The CDR3 spans 13 residues.